The T cell receptor (beta chain) under discussion was sequenced for a study of monozygotic twins with inflammatory bowel disease. Germline CDR1 and CDR2: MNHEY and SMNVEV (reference sequence). The CDR3 consists of 16 residues. TCRdb re-called the 5' RACE reads; every CDR3 protein appears as one record, without DNA. This listing includes 350,000 to 550,000 distinct CDR3 sequences. Findings and limits, study-wide: Patients got different immunosuppressive treatments, which may have made their repertoires more variable.

Concerning this clonotype itself: Its antigen is still unknown.

Sequencing was carried out using blood. The rearrangement joins TRBV27 to TRBJ2-5; TCRdb gives TRBD1 as the D gene, but with no DNA this cannot be confirmed. The source is a human donor with ulcerative colitis or Crohn's disease, or a healthy co-twin of an affected twin (not recorded which). The CDR3 region is CASSKVEDINLETQYF.